These 10 T cell receptor beta chains were all obtained from the same sample, sequenced in a study of cytomegalovirus exposure and HLA in healthy donors (dated by TCRdb to about 2017). To prepare the library, the immunoSEQ multiplex PCR assay was applied. For the multiplex PCR, a mixture combining 60 forward primers for TCR Vbeta segments and 13 reverse primers for TCR Jbeta segments was used. TCRdb obtained this table from immuneACCESS and retained in-frame rearrangements with V and J assigned. These tables miss some clones; where compared with another copy, unresolved V genes account for less than half of the shortfall, and the remainder is unexplained. The sample has more than 50,000 clones on record. The biggest ten clones account for around 6.5% of the sample. The source material was PBMCs. These receptors were taken from a woman aged 35 to 49 in good health and CMV-seronegative.

The V and J genes are TRBV7-2 and TRBJ1-2; the match to TRBD1 covers 7 bases. The junction had 7 bases not matched to a gene; V was cut back by 4 bases and J by 5 bases. This CDR3 contains 14 residues. Germline CDR1 and CDR2: SGHTA and FQGNSA. CDR3 amino acids: CASSSRTGLYGYTF. The DNA for the CDR3 is TGTGCCAGCAGCTCCCGGACAGGCTTATATGGCTACACCTTC.

The chain couples TRBV30 to TRBJ1-1, with 8 bases fitting TRBD1. V dropped 4 bases and J dropped 1; count of bases not matched to a gene: 2. Germline loops: CDR1 GTSNPN, CDR2 SVGIG (reference sequence). The CDR3 extends over 13 amino acids. The CDR3 DNA follows: TGTGCCTGGACGGGACAGGCGAACACTGAAGCTTTCTTT. It is translated as CAWTGQANTEAFF.

J is TRBJ2-7 and V is TRBV18; possibly TRBD1 for D (5 bases). Deletions cut 3 bases from V and 5 bases from J, with 11 bases between. Germline V gene data show CDR1 as KGHSH and CDR2 as LQKENI. CDR3 length: 13 amino acids. CDR3 nucleotide sequence: TGTGCCAGCTCACCTCAACAGGCGGACGAGCAGTACTTC. Translated, it gives CASSPQQADEQYF. The complete variable domain, with remaining parts taken from reference TRBV18 and TRBJ2-7, reads NAGVMQNPRHLVRRRGQEARLRCSPMKGHSHVYWYRQLPEEGLKFMVYLQKENIIDESGMPKERFSAEFPKEGPSILRIQQVVRGDSAAYFCASSPQQADEQYFGPGTRLTVT.

This chain links TRBV19 with TRBJ2-5; 8 positions match TRBD1. Trimming cost V 1 base and J 1 base; bases outside gene matches: 8. Germline CDR1 reads LNHDA; CDR2 reads SQIVND (reference sequence). CDR3 length: 17 amino acids. CDR3: CASSIVPTGGPQETQYF. The CDR3 DNA sequence: TGTGCCAGTAGTATAGTCCCAACAGGGGGTCCCCAAGAGACCCAGTACTTC.

This chain uses TRBV2 with TRBJ2-3; 9 nucleotides match TRBD2. The J segment lost 1 base and the V segment lost 7 bases, leaving 3 bases of the junction unmatched. The CDR3 is made up of 14 amino acids. Germline-derived CDR1 and CDR2 are SNHLY and FYNNEI. CDR3 amino acids: CASIAGVGTDTQYF. CDR3 nucleotide sequence: TGTGCCAGCATAGCGGGAGTGGGCACAGATACGCAGTATTTT. The variable domain in full, with the rest retrieved from reference TRBV2 and TRBJ2-3, is EPEVTQTPSHQVTQMGQEVILRCVPISNHLYFYWYRQILGQKVEFLVSFYNNEISEKSEIFDDQFSVERPDGSNFTLKIRSTKLEDSAMYFCASIAGVGTDTQYFGPGTRLTVL.

The rearrangement uses TRBV27 and TRBJ2-1; no definite D call. From germline, CDR1 is MNHEY and CDR2 SMNVEV (reference sequence). Trimming pared 2 bases from V and 2 bases from J, leaving 7 bases between. This CDR3 comprises 14 residues. This CDR3 is CASSLAVPYNEQFF. CDR3 DNA sequence: TGTGCCAGCAGTTTAGCGGTTCCCTACAATGAGCAGTTCTTC.

The gene calls are TRBV5-1 and TRBJ2-4, with D possibly being TRBD2 (6 bases). The CDR3 is made up of 15 amino acids. Per germline, CDR1 SGHRS and CDR2 YFSETQ. V was shortened by 0 bases and J by 7 bases, with 14 bases between the two germline ends. In DNA, the CDR3 is TGCGCCAGCAGCTTGGAACTAGCTCCCCAGAACATTCAGTACTTC. Translation: CASSLELAPQNIQYF.

About this clone: At one boundary the junction diverges from the germline segment, which might be a read error. The chain recombines TRBV7-9 with TRBJ2-7; 11 positions agree with TRBD1. The CDR3 is 12 amino acids. Germline loops: CDR1 SEHNR, CDR2 FQNEAQ (reference sequence). The CDR3 reads CASSVEGTGGFF. As DNA, the CDR3 is TGTGCCAGCAGCGTTGAGGGGACAGGGGGTTTCTTC.

V usage is TRBV2 and J usage is TRBJ1-1, with D possibly TRBD1 on 5 matching bases. V was pared by 7 bases and J by 2 bases, with 11 bases between. Germline V gene data show CDR1 as SNHLY and CDR2 as FYNNEI. The CDR3 loop spans 13 amino acids. CDR3 nucleotide sequence: TGTGCCAGCAATCGGGACTTTAACACTGAAGCTTTCTTT. It yields the protein CASNRDFNTEAFF. The variable domain in full, with the rest retrieved from reference TRBV2 and TRBJ1-1, is EPEVTQTPSHQVTQMGQEVILRCVPISNHLYFYWYRQILGQKVEFLVSFYNNEISEKSEIFDDQFSVERPDGSNFTLKIRSTKLEDSAMYFCASNRDFNTEAFFGQGTRLTVV.

This chain uses TRBV6-5 with TRBJ2-1; no clear D. Between the trimmed V and J ends, which lost 6 bases and 5 bases, there was a span of 8 bases. Germline assignment: CDR1 MNHEY and CDR2 SVGAGI. The CDR3 consists of 12 residues. The chain's CDR3 is CASRPTNNEQFF. In nucleotides, the CDR3 is TGTGCCAGCAGGCCGACAAACAATGAGCAGTTCTTC.